One and the same sample provided the 6 T cell receptor beta chains below, sequenced in a study of blood T cell repertoires in COVID-19. The method was immunoSEQ multiplex PCR; TCRdb's version includes in-frame clones alone and lacks a portion of them. Of roughly 140,000 clones listed, around four fifths are singletons. Specimen: peripheral blood. These receptors were collected from a man aged 65-85 years with acute or convalescent COVID-19.

The gene calls are TRBV19 and TRBJ1-2; TRBD1 is a possible D gene (6 bases). Trimming pared 3 bases from V and 3 bases from J, leaving 11 bases between. The CDR3 sequence is 14 residues long. Germline V gene lookup returns CDR1 LNHDA and CDR2 SQIVND (reference sequence). CDR3 in amino acids: CASSMGASDYGYTF. In DNA, the CDR3 is TGTGCCAGTAGTATGGGGGCTTCGGACTATGGCTACACCTTC.

The chain employs TRBV5-6 and TRBJ1-4; 7 positions agree with TRBD1. Unmatched junction bases numbered 8, after V lost 3 bases and J lost 0 bases. Germline lookup yields CDR1 SGHDT and CDR2 YYEEEE. This CDR3 has 17 residues. The CDR3 DNA sequence: TGTGCCAGCAGCTCTTTATGGACAGGTGCAACTAATGAAAAACTGTTTTTT. It translates to CASSSLWTGATNEKLFF.

The chain joins TRBV7-2 to TRBJ2-5; 7 nucleotides align to TRBD1. CDR3 length: 14 residues. Trimming cost V 4 bases and J 3 bases; bases outside gene matches: 5. The germline V gene encodes CDR1 SGHTA and CDR2 FQGNSA. The CDR3 spells CASSSRGREETQYF. The CDR3 region has the DNA TGTGCCAGCAGCTCTAGGGGGCGCGAAGAGACCCAGTACTTC. Combining the CDR3 with reference TRBV7-2 and TRBJ2-5 gives the whole variable domain GAGVSQSPSNKVTEKGKDVELRCDPISGHTALYWYRQSLGQGLEFLIYFQGNSAPDKSGLPSDRFSAERTGGSVSTLTIQRTQQEDSAVYLCASSSRGREETQYFGPGTRLLVL.

The chain links TRBV5-5 to TRBJ2-7; D remains ambiguous. The CDR3 runs to 13 residues. CDR1 is SGHKS and CDR2 is YYEKEE in the germline V gene (reference sequence). Trimming cost V 2 bases and J 0 bases, with 6 bases left between them. CDR3 DNA sequence: TGTGCCAGCAGCTTAAGCCTCTCCTACGAGCAGTACTTC. It yields the protein CASSLSLSYEQYF.

J is TRBJ2-3 and V is TRBV6-4; D is undetermined. Trimming cost V 5 bases and J 2 bases, with 11 bases left between them. The CDR3 contains 14 residues. CDR1 and CDR2 (germline): MRHNA, SNTAGT. The DNA for the CDR3 is TGTGCCAGCAGTCCCACCAGGTACACAGATACGCAGTATTTT. Encoded protein: CASSPTRYTDTQYF.

This clone showed up just once. The chain links TRBV6-5 to TRBJ1-2, with TRBD1 identical over 7 bases. With V trimmed by 6 bases and J by 4 bases, 8 bases remained unmatched. Germline assignment: CDR1 MNHEY and CDR2 SVGAGI. CDR3 length: 14 amino acids. This CDR3 reads CASSPRGEGYGYTF. The CDR3 bases are TGTGCCAGCAGCCCCAGGGGGGAAGGCTATGGCTACACCTTC.